These 18 T cell receptor beta chains came from one sample sequenced in a study of T cell responses to AZD1222 COVID-19 vaccine. Only in-frame clones appear in the TCRdb table, and some are missing; sequencing was by immunoSEQ multiplex PCR. The sample includes around 110,000 clones, 80% to 85% of them seen just once. The material was peripheral blood, obtained on day 0 of AZD1222 vaccination. The receptors here all came from an adult in good health.

This clone was observed once. The chain recombines TRBV18 with TRBJ1-5; no clear D. V was cut by 3 bases and J by 5 bases, with 5 bases left in between. The CDR3 length is 12 residues. Germline lookup yields CDR1 KGHSH and CDR2 LQKENI. As DNA, the CDR3 is TGTGCCAGCTCACCGAGAGATCAGCCCCAGCATTTT. Translating gives CASSPRDQPQHF. Filled out from reference TRBV18 and TRBJ1-5, the complete variable domain reads NAGVMQNPRHLVRRRGQEARLRCSPMKGHSHVYWYRQLPEEGLKFMVYLQKENIIDESGMPKERFSAEFPKEGPSILRIQQVVRGDSAAYFCASSPRDQPQHFGDGTRLSIL.

The chain couples TRBV7-6 to TRBJ2-7; 7 bases agree with TRBD1. CDR1 and CDR2 (germline): SGHVS, FNYEAQ. The CDR3 has 17 amino acids. V was clipped by 5 bases and J by 5 bases; unmatched bases: 18. CDR3 nucleotide sequence: TGTGCCAGCAGCCCCACCCCAAGAAGGGGGCGACGGGACGAGCAGTACTTC. Amino acid sequence: CASSPTPRRGRRDEQYF.

The chain employs TRBV4-1 and TRBJ2-7, with TRBD2 matching over 10 bases. The V gene end was trimmed by 0 bases and the J gene end by 2 bases; junction bases not matched to a gene: 7. The CDR3 has 17 residues. CDR1 is MGHRA and CDR2 is YSYEKL in the germline V gene. The CDR3 loop reads CASSQDHQAGGTYEQYF. In DNA form, the CDR3 reads TGCGCCAGCAGCCAAGATCATCAAGCGGGAGGGACCTACGAGCAGTACTTC.

This clone appeared a few times. The chain uses TRBV15 and TRBJ1-5; D uncertain. The CDR3 runs to 13 residues. The germline V gene encodes CDR1 LNHNV and CDR2 YYDKDF (reference sequence). V was trimmed by 0 bases and J by 6 bases, leaving 6 bases between them. CDR3 amino acids: CATSRDHGQPQHF. As DNA, the CDR3 is TGTGCCACCAGCAGAGATCATGGTCAGCCCCAGCATTTT.

The chain carries TRBV3-1 (or the pseudogene TRBV3-2) and TRBJ2-7, with 7 bases identical to TRBD1. Unmatched junction bases numbered 20, after V lost 3 bases and J lost 3 bases. This CDR3 is 19 amino acids long. Per the germline V gene, CDR1 is LGHDT and CDR2 is YNNKEL (reference sequence). Here the CDR3 DNA reads TGTGCCAGCAGCCACCCTACTCGGGACAGAAGGCCCTATAGCTACGAGCAGTACTTC. Translating it yields CASSHPTRDRRPYSYEQYF.

This sequence joins TRBV2 and TRBJ1-5, with TRBD1 matching 9 bases. J lost 4 bases, V lost 7 bases, and 5 bases had no gene match. Germline V gene sequence: CDR1 SNHLY, CDR2 FYNNEI. The CDR3 is 14 residues long. The CDR3 is CASTLTGGNQPQHF. The CDR3 region has the DNA TGTGCCAGCACTTTGACAGGGGGGAATCAGCCCCAGCATTTT.

V usage is TRBV2 and J usage is TRBJ1-2; D might be TRBD1 (5 bases). Trimming took off 5 bases at V and 5 bases at J, with 15 bases between the two ends. Germline V gives CDR1 SNHLY, CDR2 FYNNEI. The CDR3 loop spans 14 amino acids. This CDR3 reads CASSFDSNRYGYTF. CDR3 in DNA: TGTGCCAGCAGTTTTGACAGTAATAGATATGGCTACACCTTC.

The CDR3 nucleotides read TGTGCCAGCAGTTACGTAACGGGCTACGAGCAGTACTTC. As protein: CASSYVTGYEQYF. V usage is TRBV6-5 and J usage is TRBJ2-7; D unresolved. The CDR3 length is 13 residues. Germline CDR1 is MNHEY and CDR2 is SVGAGI. Trimming shortened V by 2 bases and J by 3 bases, and 8 bases separated the two germline ends.

The chain couples TRBV27 to TRBJ1-2; tentative D call: TRBD1 (6 bases). Germline CDR1 and CDR2: MNHEY and SMNVEV (reference sequence). V was pared by 2 bases and J by 3 bases, with 13 bases between. The CDR3 loop spans 15 amino acids. Here the CDR3 DNA reads TGTGCCAGCAGTTTAAAGGGGGGCAGTTACTATGGCTACACCTTC. It translates to CASSLKGGSYYGYTF.

The chain employs TRBV25-1 and TRBJ2-7; 8 positions agree with TRBD2. The CDR3 extends over 15 amino acids. CDR1 and CDR2 from the germline V gene are MGHDK and SYGVNS. J lost 2 bases, V lost 1 base, and 4 bases had no gene match. The CDR3 sequence is CASSELLAVPYEQYF. The CDR3 coding sequence is TGTGCCAGCAGTGAATTACTAGCGGTGCCCTACGAGCAGTACTTC.

The chain has TRBV9 and TRBJ1-3, with D hard to call. Germline V CDR1 and CDR2: SGDLS, YYNGEE. The CDR3 has 14 amino acids. Between the trimmed V and J ends, which lost 0 bases and 3 bases, there was a span of 7 bases. The CDR3 protein is CASSVELFGNTIYF. Here the CDR3 DNA reads TGTGCCAGCAGCGTAGAACTTTTTGGAAACACCATATATTTT. The full variable domain, in which reference TRBV9 and TRBJ1-3 provide the parts outside the CDR3, is DSGVTQTPKHLITATGQRVTLRCSPRSGDLSVYWYQQSLDQGLQFLIQYYNGEERAKGNILERFSAQQFPDLHSELNLSSLELGDSALYFCASSVELFGNTIYFGEGSWLTVV.

In its sample, this clone was seen once. The chain recombines TRBV10-3 with TRBJ2-3; no clear D. This CDR3 contains 16 residues. V gave up 2 bases and J gave up 0 bases, with 12 bases separating them. In germline, CDR1 is ENHRY, CDR2 SYGVKD. CDR3 sequence (DNA): TGTGCCATCAGTGAGCCCAGCGACCTTAGCACAGATACGCAGTATTTT. Translation: CAISEPSDLSTDTQYF.

The V call is TRBV27, the J call TRBJ2-3, with TRBD2 identical over 14 bases. CDR3 length equals 18 residues. V was pared by 6 bases and J by 1 base, with 9 bases of the junction left unmatched. Germline assignment: CDR1 MNHEY and CDR2 SMNVEV (reference sequence). The CDR3 here is CASRRLAGGPQGTDTQYF. CDR3 sequence (DNA): TGTGCCAGCAGGAGACTAGCGGGGGGGCCTCAAGGCACAGATACGCAGTATTTT.

The sample holds a few counts of this clone. J is TRBJ2-3 and V is TRBV28; 11 bases line up with TRBD1. Germline-derived CDR1 and CDR2 are MDHEN and SYDVKM. V gave up 5 bases and J gave up 4 bases; unmatched junction bases: 8. The CDR3 extends over 16 amino acids. The chain's CDR3 is CASSPPGTGGSDTQYF. CDR3 coding DNA: TGTGCCAGCAGTCCACCCGGGACAGGGGGGTCAGATACGCAGTATTTT.

This rearrangement joins TRBV19 to TRBJ1-5; no definite D call. CDR1 is LNHDA, CDR2 SQIVND, per germline (reference sequence). The CDR3 has 13 residues. The V end was cut by 4 bases, the J end by 5 bases, with 9 bases between. The CDR3 here is CASSTGSDQPQHF. For the CDR3, the DNA is TGTGCCAGTAGTACCGGCAGCGATCAGCCCCAGCATTTT. The complete variable domain, with remaining parts taken from reference TRBV19 and TRBJ1-5, reads DGGITQSPKYLFRKEGQNVTLSCEQNLNHDAMYWYRQDPGQGLRLIYYSQIVNDFQKGDIAEGYSVSREKKESFPLTVTSAQKNPTAFYLCASSTGSDQPQHFGDGTRLSIL.

The J gene is TRBJ2-2, the V gene TRBV6-1; the D gene is possibly TRBD1 (5 bases). CDR1 and CDR2 (germline): MNHNS, SASEGT. The CDR3 length is 16 residues. V dropped 0 bases and J dropped 6 bases, with 14 bases sitting between them. The CDR3 reads CASSEAHRRPPGELFF. Here the CDR3 DNA reads TGTGCCAGCAGTGAAGCGCACAGGAGACCGCCCGGGGAGCTGTTTTTT.

This clone has more than one count but fewer than ten. The chain is built from TRBV7-3 and TRBJ2-3; either TRBD1 or TRBD2 may supply D (7 bases each). V was trimmed by 0 bases and J by 7 bases, leaving 14 bases between them. Germline loops: CDR1 SGHTA, CDR2 FQGTGA. This CDR3 has 15 residues. CDR3: CASSLTRQGGNTQYF. DNA of the CDR3: TGTGCCAGCAGCTTAACCCGACAGGGAGGGAATACGCAGTATTTT.

The chain joins TRBV4-1 to TRBJ2-3, with D possibly TRBD2 on 6 matching bases. CDR1 is MGHRA, CDR2 YSYEKL, per germline. Trimming pared 5 bases from V and 2 bases from J, leaving 20 bases between. The CDR3 covers 17 residues. CDR3 protein: CASSEAPGSGATDTQYF. The CDR3, as DNA: TGCGCCAGCAGCGAAGCGCCCGGTAGCGGAGCCACAGATACGCAGTATTTT.